Listed below are T cell receptor beta chains from one sample, sequenced in a study of CD8 T cells in ankylosing spondylitis. TCRdb passed the 5' RACE reads through MiXCR, listing each CDR3 protein once. The data show some 200,000 distinct CDR3 sequences, 10% to 15% seen once. Sequencing was carried out using blood, either unsorted or a sorted T cell fraction (not recorded which). The source is a male donor with ankylosing spondylitis or in good health (not recorded which). The CDR3 runs from the conserved cysteine through the conserved F or W. Each record gives: D gene, clone size, J gene, V gene, CDR3 DNA, CDR3 protein. D genes are given only for firm matches. Clone size is not always given. Where it is, it says once, few, many or a class for expanded clones.

d_gene: NA
abundance: few
j_gene: TRBJ2-5
v_gene: TRBV12-5
CDR3nt: TGTGCTAGTGGGGCCGGGGCCCAAGAGACCCAGTACTTC
CDR3aa: CASGAGAQETQYF

d_gene: NA
abundance: few
j_gene: TRBJ2-1
v_gene: TRBV30
CDR3nt: TGTGCCTGGAGGGTTACAGGGAACAATGAGCAGTTCTTC
CDR3aa: CAWRVTGNNEQFF

d_gene: NA
abundance: few
j_gene: TRBJ1-3
v_gene: TRBV10-3
CDR3nt: TGTGCCATCAGTGAGTCAAGGATAAGCAGCAACACCATATATTTT
CDR3aa: CAISESRISSNTIYF

d_gene: NA
abundance: many
j_gene: TRBJ2-7
v_gene: TRBV29-1
CDR3nt: TGCAGCGTCGATGGGACGGGGTCCTACGAGCAGTACTTC
CDR3aa: CSVDGTGSYEQYF

d_gene: TRBD1
abundance: few
j_gene: TRBJ2-3
v_gene: TRBV29-1
CDR3nt: TGCAGCGTGCCTCCGGGACAGAGGACAGATACGCAGTATTTT
CDR3aa: CSVPPGQRTDTQYF

d_gene: TRBD1
abundance: few
j_gene: TRBJ1-2
v_gene: TRBV5-1
CDR3nt: TGCGCCAGCAGCTCCGGACAGGGGAGCATAGATGGCTACACCTTC
CDR3aa: CASSSGQGSIDGYTF

d_gene: NA
abundance: NA
j_gene: TRBJ1-5
v_gene: TRBV27
CDR3nt: TGTGCCAGCAGTTCGCACTCAGGCAGCTTAGGAGCCCAGCATTTT
CDR3aa: CASSSHSGSLGAQHF

d_gene: NA
abundance: NA
j_gene: TRBJ2-2
v_gene: TRBV30
CDR3nt: TGTGCCTGGACAGCGAACACCGGGGAGCTGTTTTTT
CDR3aa: CAWTANTGELFF

d_gene: TRBD1
abundance: few
j_gene: TRBJ1-1
v_gene: TRBV27
CDR3nt: TGTGCCAGCAGGACAGGGGCTTTAAACACTGAAGCTTTCTTT
CDR3aa: CASRTGALNTEAFF

d_gene: TRBD2
abundance: few
j_gene: TRBJ2-1
v_gene: TRBV5-6
CDR3nt: TGTGCCAGCAGCCCGAAGGGCGGGAGGAGGTGGAATGAGCAGTTCTTC
CDR3aa: CASSPKGGRRWNEQFF

d_gene: NA
abundance: few
j_gene: TRBJ2-3
v_gene: TRBV20-1
CDR3nt: TGCAGTGTTTGGACTCCCAGCACAGATACGCAGTATTTT
CDR3aa: CSVWTPSTDTQYF

d_gene: NA
abundance: few
j_gene: TRBJ1-1
v_gene: TRBV25-1
CDR3nt: TGTGCCAGCTGGGGGGCCGTTGAAGCTTTCTTT
CDR3aa: CASWGAVEAFF

d_gene: NA
abundance: many
j_gene: TRBJ1-1
v_gene: TRBV29-1
CDR3nt: TGCAGCGTTGAAGGATTGGAAGCTTTCTTT
CDR3aa: CSVEGLEAFF

d_gene: NA
abundance: few
j_gene: TRBJ2-3
v_gene: TRBV2
CDR3nt: TGTGCCAGCAGTGATGGGGGAACCACAGATACGCAGTATTTT
CDR3aa: CASSDGGTTDTQYF

d_gene: NA
abundance: few
j_gene: TRBJ2-1
v_gene: TRBV18
CDR3nt: TGTGCCAGCTCACCCGGGACTGAAGCGGGCAACGCGCAGTTCTTC
CDR3aa: CASSPGTEAGNAQFF

d_gene: TRBD2
abundance: NA
j_gene: TRBJ2-3
v_gene: TRBV5-1
CDR3nt: TGCGCCAGCAGCTTGGCAATAGCGGGAGACGTAGATACGCAGTATTTT
CDR3aa: CASSLAIAGDVDTQYF

d_gene: TRBD2
abundance: few
j_gene: TRBJ2-6
v_gene: TRBV6-2/TRBV6-3
CDR3nt: TGTGCCAGCAGTTACCGACTAGCGGGGATCACGAACTCTGGGGCCAACGTCCTGACTTTC
CDR3aa: CASSYRLAGITNSGANVLTF

d_gene: NA
abundance: NA
j_gene: TRBJ2-7
v_gene: TRBV4-1
CDR3nt: TGCGCCAGCAGCCAAGTCTCGTCGTCTTCCTACGAGCAGTACTTC
CDR3aa: CASSQVSSSSYEQYF

d_gene: NA
abundance: NA
j_gene: TRBJ1-2
v_gene: TRBV5-4
CDR3nt: TGTGCCAGCGGCCTCGGGCAGGAGTATGGCTACACCTTC
CDR3aa: CASGLGQEYGYTF

d_gene: TRBD1
abundance: many
j_gene: TRBJ2-7
v_gene: TRBV29-1
CDR3nt: TGCAGCGTTGAGGGACAGCAGACCTACGAGCAGTACTTC
CDR3aa: CSVEGQQTYEQYF

d_gene: NA
abundance: many
j_gene: TRBJ1-1
v_gene: TRBV5-1
CDR3nt: TGCGCCAGCAGCTTGGGGGAGTGGGGTCGGGCTGAAGCTTTCTTT
CDR3aa: CASSLGEWGRAEAFF

d_gene: TRBD2
abundance: NA
j_gene: TRBJ2-7
v_gene: TRBV7-9
CDR3nt: TGTGCCAGCAGCTTTACTAGCGGGGGGCGGTCCTACGAGCAGTACTTC
CDR3aa: CASSFTSGGRSYEQYF